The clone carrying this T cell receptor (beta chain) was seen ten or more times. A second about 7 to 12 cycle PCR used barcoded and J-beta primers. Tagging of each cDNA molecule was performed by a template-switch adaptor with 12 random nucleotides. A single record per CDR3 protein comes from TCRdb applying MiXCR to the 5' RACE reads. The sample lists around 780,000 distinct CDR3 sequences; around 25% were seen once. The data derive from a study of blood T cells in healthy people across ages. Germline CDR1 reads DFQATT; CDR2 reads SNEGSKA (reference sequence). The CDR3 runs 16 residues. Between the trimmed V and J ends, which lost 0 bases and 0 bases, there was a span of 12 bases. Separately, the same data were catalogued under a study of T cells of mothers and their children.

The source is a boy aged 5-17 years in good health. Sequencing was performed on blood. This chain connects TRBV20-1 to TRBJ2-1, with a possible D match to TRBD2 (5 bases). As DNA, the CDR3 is TGCAGTGCTAGAGATGCGGGCCCCCCCTCCTACAATGAGCAGTTCTTC. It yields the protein CSARDAGPPSYNEQFF.